This T cell receptor (beta chain) is from a study of cytomegalovirus exposure and HLA in healthy donors. This CDR3 spans 18 amino acids. Germline V gene sequence: CDR1 SNHLY, CDR2 FYNNEI. Trimming took 4 bases from V and 0 from J; bases not matched to a gene: 9. Primers: 60 Vbeta forward and 13 Jbeta reverse. The method was immunoSEQ multiplex PCR; TCRdb's version includes in-frame clones alone and lacks a portion of them. The table has about 190,000 clones, roughly 80% seen once; the top ten hold 4.5% to 7.5%. The chain combines TRBV2 with TRBJ1-5; 10 bases fit TRBD1. The sequencing sample was made of PBMCs. The receptor was isolated from a woman aged 25 to 39 in good health and CMV-seropositive. The CDR3 here is CASSVRPGQGISNQPQHF. The CDR3 nucleotides read TGTGCCAGCAGTGTCCGACCGGGACAGGGGATTAGCAATCAGCCCCAGCATTTT.